The rows below give T cell receptor beta chains drawn from one sample of a study of graft-versus-host responses after intestinal transplantation. The table came from immunoSEQ multiplex PCR; TCRdb's copy has only in-frame clones and leaves some out. The sample contains 77,000 or so clones, approximately 90% of which appear only once. This specimen consisted of PBMCs, obtained 98 days after intestinal transplantation. These receptors were collected from a human patient who received an intestinal transplant, so some T cells may come from the graft donor. CDR3s include the opening cysteine and the closing phenylalanine or tryptophan. D genes are given only for firm matches. Expanded clones get a size class; other rows say once, few or many, or leave the size out.

>TRBJ2-1|-|TRBV10-1|-
CASSEGPTQGKRAYNEQFF
TGCGCCAGCAGTGAAGGCCCCACGCAGGGAAAGAGGGCCTACAATGAGCAGTTCTTC
>TRBJ1-5|few|TRBV27|-
CASSFADGPQHF
TGTGCCAGCAGTTTTGCTGATGGGCCCCAGCATTTT
>TRBJ2-2|-|TRBV7-9|TRBD1
CASSLEDRGTGELFF
TGTGCCAGCAGCTTAGAGGACAGGGGGACCGGGGAGCTGTTTTTT
>TRBJ1-5|-|TRBV13|-
CASSLGQGSNQPQHF
TGTGCCAGCAGCTTAGGTCAGGGAAGCAATCAGCCCCAGCATTTT
>TRBJ2-7|few|TRBV11-2|TRBD2
CASSATSGSYEQYF
TGTGCCAGCAGCGCCACTAGCGGGTCCTACGAGCAGTACTTC
>TRBJ1-1|-|TRBV6-5|-
CASLAGSGRNTEAFF
TGTGCCAGCCTCGCGGGGTCCGGGAGGAACACTGAAGCTTTCTTT
>TRBJ2-7|-|TRBV7-8|TRBD2
CASSLARGGREYF
TGTGCCAGCAGCTTAGCGAGAGGAGGGAGGGAGTACTTC
>TRBJ1-5|-|TRBV28|-
CASSSLDILEYSNQPQHF
TGTGCCAGCAGTTCACTCGATATACTGGAATATAGCAATCAGCCCCAGCATTTT
>TRBJ2-2|-|TRBV30|-
CAWTTQTGELFF
TGTGCCTGGACGACCCAAACCGGGGAGCTGTTTTTT
>TRBJ1-1|-|TRBV29-1|-
CSVEGLENTEAFF
TGCAGCGTTGAGGGGCTCGAGAACACTGAAGCTTTCTTT
>TRBJ2-7|-|TRBV5-4|TRBD1
CASSQGALGEQYF
TGTGCCAGCAGCCAGGGGGCATTGGGAGAGCAGTACTTC
>TRBJ2-7|-|TRBV6-5|-
CASSGPGPRAYEQYF
TGTGCCAGCAGTGGGCCGGGCCCAAGGGCCTACGAGCAGTACTTC
>TRBJ2-7|-|TRBV18|TRBD1
CASSPTGTGVIEQYF
TGTGCCAGCTCACCAACGGGGACAGGGGTCATTGAGCAGTACTTC
>TRBJ2-2|-|TRBV10-1|TRBD2
CASSAGLAGENTGELFF
TGCGCCAGCAGTGCCGGACTAGCGGGAGAGAACACCGGGGAGCTGTTTTTT
>TRBJ2-7|-|TRBV19|-
CASSIARDFSYEQYF
TGTGCCAGTAGTATAGCCCGGGACTTCTCCTACGAGCAGTACTTC
>TRBJ2-1|-|TRBV5-1|-
CASSPAMGLYNEQFF
TGCGCCAGCAGCCCCGCTATGGGGCTCTACAATGAGCAGTTCTTC
>TRBJ1-2|-|TRBV4-1|TRBD1
CASNPQGTGARANYGYTF
TGCGCCAGCAACCCCCAGGGGACAGGGGCCCGAGCTAACTATGGCTACACCTTC